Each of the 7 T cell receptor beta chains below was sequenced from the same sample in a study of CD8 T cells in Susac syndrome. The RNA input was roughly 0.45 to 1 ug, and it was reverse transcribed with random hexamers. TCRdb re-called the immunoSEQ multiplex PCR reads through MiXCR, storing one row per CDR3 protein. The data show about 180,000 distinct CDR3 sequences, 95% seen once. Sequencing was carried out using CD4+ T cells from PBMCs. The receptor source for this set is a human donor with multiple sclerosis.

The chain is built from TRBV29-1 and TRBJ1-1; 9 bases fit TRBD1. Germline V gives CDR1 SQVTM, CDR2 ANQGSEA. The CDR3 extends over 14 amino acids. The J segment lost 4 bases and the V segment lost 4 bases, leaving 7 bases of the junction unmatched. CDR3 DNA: TGCAGCGTTGTTCCGGGACAGGGCATCACTGAAGCTTTCTTT. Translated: CSVVPGQGITEAFF. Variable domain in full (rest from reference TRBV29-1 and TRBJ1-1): SAVISQKPSRDICQRGTSLTIQCQVDSQVTMMFWYRQQPGQSLTLIATANQGSEATYESGFVIDKFPISRPNLTFSTLTVSNMSPEDSSIYLCSVVPGQGITEAFFGQGTRLTVV.

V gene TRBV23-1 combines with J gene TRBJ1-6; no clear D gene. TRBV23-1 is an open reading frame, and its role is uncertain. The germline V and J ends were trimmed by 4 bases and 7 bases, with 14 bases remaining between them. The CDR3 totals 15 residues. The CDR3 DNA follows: TGCGCCAGCAGTCCCAAGGTCCATGGGAATTCACCCCTCCACTTT. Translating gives CASSPKVHGNSPLHF.

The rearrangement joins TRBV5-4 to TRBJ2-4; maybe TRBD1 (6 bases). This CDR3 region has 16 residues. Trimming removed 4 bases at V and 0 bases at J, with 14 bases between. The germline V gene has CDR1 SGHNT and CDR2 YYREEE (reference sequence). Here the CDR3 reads CASSLGDTLAKNIQYF. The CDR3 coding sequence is TGTGCCAGCAGCCTAGGGGACACCTTAGCCAAAAACATTCAGTACTTC.

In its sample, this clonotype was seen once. CDR3 sequence reads: CASSLGVLWANVLTF. In nucleotides, the CDR3 is TGTGCCAGCAGCTTAGGAGTCCTCTGGGCCAACGTCCTGACTTTC. The chain recombines TRBV5-8 with TRBJ2-6; D is undetermined. Germline V gene data show CDR1 as SGHTS and CDR2 as YDEGEE. CDR3 length: 15 amino acids. V was trimmed by 2 bases and J by 5 bases, leaving 11 bases between them.

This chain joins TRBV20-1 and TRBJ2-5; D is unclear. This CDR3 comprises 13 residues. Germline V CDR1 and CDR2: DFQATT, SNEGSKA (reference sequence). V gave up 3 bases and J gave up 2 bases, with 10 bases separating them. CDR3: CSASLLEQETQYF. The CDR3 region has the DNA TGCAGTGCTAGTCTGTTAGAACAAGAGACCCAGTACTTC.

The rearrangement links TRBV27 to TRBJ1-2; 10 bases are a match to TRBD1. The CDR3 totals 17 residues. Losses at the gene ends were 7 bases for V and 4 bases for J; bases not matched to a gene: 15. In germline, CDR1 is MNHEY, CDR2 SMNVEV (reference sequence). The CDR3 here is CASTLRGGTGEAYGYTF. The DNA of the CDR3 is TGTGCCAGCACCCTGAGGGGGGGGACAGGGGAGGCCTATGGCTACACCTTC.

The CDR3 sequence is CSVGGHTEAFF. As DNA, the CDR3 is TGCAGCGTTGGGGGGCACACTGAAGCTTTCTTT. The chain uses TRBV29-1 and TRBJ1-1; D perhaps matches TRBD1 (6 bases). Looked up from germline, CDR1 is SQVTM and CDR2 is ANQGSEA. This CDR3 is built from 11 residues. V was trimmed by 4 bases and J by 3 bases, leaving 6 bases between them.